This TCR beta chain stems from a study of blood T cell repertoires in COVID-19 (dated by TCRdb to 2020 to 2022). At the level of the whole study: Samples covering the acute and convalescent phases of COVID-19 were provided by collaborators in the United States, Italy and Spain. The prospective study material was composed of cDNA or gDNA derived from T cells, B-cell-depleted T cells, or PBMCs. Deeply sampled blood TCRbeta repertoires from subjects exposed to, actively infected with, or recovered from COVID-19 were included in the dataset. The repertoires were released in a freely available public database intended as a resource for research on the immune response to SARS-CoV-2. The samples were drawn from the first 160 participants of the ongoing ImmuneRACE study and from 950 to 1,500 subjects provided by 6 global collaborators. Sample metadata almost always included a de-identified subject ID, COVID-19 status, age in years and sex. Where HLA class I and class II types were available, the types were taken from metadata supplied by the sample provider, not from assay-based typing.

TCRbeta CDR3 regions were amplified from genomic DNA by means of the immunoSEQ Assay, a bias-controlled multiplex PCR. The paper's processing steps were these. Within the assay, amplification of reference gene primers was used to estimate how many nucleated cells each sample contained. To quantify the absolute abundance of each unique TCRbeta CDR3 rearrangement, sequence reads were collapsed and filtered. Productive Simpson clonality was computed per sample as the square root of Simpson's diversity index over productive rearrangements. TCRdb obtained this table from immuneACCESS and retained in-frame rearrangements with V and J assigned. These tables miss some clones; where compared with another copy, unresolved V genes account for less than half of the shortfall, and the remainder is unexplained. Clone size and the V and J calls come from that table; the DNA yielded D and trimming. The sample yields about 41,000 clones; over 70% were counted once. About 43% of the sample belongs to the ten largest clones.

The research as a whole found: The amount of clinical and demographic metadata varied by source and participant and was provided uncurated.

V is cut back by 4 bases and J by 3 bases, with 6 bases in the junction unmatched. There are 15 amino acids in the CDR3, from cysteine to phenylalanine inclusive. Only the CDR3 portion is preserved as DNA: 45 bases, with reading frame beginning at the first base. CDR1 and CDR2 were assigned from the germline V gene as SGDLS and YYNGEE. A remark on this clone: The specificity of this receptor is unknown. Base quality data are lacking; no much larger clone is found one base away.

Collaborating institutions collected whole blood in K2EDTA tubes following their own protocols. For TCRbeta analysis, collaborators shipped samples in one of three forms: frozen whole blood, isolated PBMCs, or DNA extracted from either of those sample types. The chain employs TRBV9 and TRBJ2-1; TRBD2 fits 8 bases in the junction. The clonotype originates from an elderly woman with active or convalescent COVID-19. Sequencing was carried out using peripheral blood. The sequenced DNA: TGTGCCAGCAGCCTAGGACTAGCCAACTACAATGAGCAGTTCTTC. This gives the protein CASSLGLANYNEQFF.